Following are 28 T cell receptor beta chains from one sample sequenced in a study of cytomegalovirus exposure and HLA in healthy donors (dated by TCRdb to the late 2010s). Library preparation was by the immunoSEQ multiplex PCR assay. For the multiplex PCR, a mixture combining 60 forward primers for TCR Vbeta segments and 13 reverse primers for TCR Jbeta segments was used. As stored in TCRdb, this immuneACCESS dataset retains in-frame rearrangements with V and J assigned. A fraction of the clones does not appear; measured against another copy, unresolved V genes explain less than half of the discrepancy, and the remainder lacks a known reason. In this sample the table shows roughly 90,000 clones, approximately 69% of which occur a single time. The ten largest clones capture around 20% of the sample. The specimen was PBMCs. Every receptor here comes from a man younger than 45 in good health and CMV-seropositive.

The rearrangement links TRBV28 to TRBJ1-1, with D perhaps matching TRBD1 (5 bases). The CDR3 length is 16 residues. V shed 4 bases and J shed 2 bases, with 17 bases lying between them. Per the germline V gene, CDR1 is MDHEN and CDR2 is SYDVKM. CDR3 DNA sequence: TGTGCCAGCAGTTCCCTGGCCCAGACAGAAAACACTGAAGCTTTCTTT. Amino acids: CASSSLAQTENTEAFF.

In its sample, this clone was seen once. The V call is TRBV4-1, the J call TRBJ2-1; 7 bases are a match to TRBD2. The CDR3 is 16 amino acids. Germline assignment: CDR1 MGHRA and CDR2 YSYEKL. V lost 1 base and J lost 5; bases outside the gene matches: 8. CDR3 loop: CASSQGRGGRNNEQFF. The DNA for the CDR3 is TGCGCCAGCAGCCAAGGGCGGGGCGGGAGAAACAATGAGCAGTTCTTC.

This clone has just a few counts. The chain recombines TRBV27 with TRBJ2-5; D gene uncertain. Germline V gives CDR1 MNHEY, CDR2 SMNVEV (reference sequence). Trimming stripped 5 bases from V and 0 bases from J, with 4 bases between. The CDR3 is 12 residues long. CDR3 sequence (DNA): TGTGCCAGCAGTCCAAACCAAGAGACCCAGTACTTC. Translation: CASSPNQETQYF.

The CDR3 sequence is CASSLGTGDGYTF. The CDR3 coding sequence is TGCGCCAGCAGCTTAGGGACAGGGGATGGCTACACCTTC. V and J are TRBV5-1 and TRBJ1-2, with 10 bases that match TRBD1. V was pared by 2 bases and J by 6 bases, with 1 base of the junction left unmatched. The CDR3 is made up of 13 amino acids. Germline CDR1 and CDR2: SGHRS and YFSETQ.

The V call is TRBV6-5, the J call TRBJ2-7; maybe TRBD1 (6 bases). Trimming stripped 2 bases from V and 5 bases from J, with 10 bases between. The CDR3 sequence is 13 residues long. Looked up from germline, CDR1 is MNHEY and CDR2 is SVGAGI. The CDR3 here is CASSYNRDNEQYF. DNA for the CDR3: TGTGCCAGCAGTTACAACCGGGACAACGAGCAGTACTTC.

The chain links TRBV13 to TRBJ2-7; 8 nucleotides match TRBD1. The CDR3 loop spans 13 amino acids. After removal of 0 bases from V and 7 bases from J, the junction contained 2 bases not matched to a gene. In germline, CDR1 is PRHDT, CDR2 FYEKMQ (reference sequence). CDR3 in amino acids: CASSLGTGGEQYF. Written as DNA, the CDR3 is TGTGCCAGCAGCTTAGGAACAGGGGGGGAGCAGTACTTC.

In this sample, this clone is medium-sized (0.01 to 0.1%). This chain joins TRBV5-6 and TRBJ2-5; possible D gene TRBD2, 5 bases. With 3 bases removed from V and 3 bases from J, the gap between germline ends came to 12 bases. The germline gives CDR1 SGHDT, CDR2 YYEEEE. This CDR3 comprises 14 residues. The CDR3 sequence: CASSSGLVKETQYF. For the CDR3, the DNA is TGTGCCAGCAGCTCCGGACTGGTTAAAGAGACCCAGTACTTC.

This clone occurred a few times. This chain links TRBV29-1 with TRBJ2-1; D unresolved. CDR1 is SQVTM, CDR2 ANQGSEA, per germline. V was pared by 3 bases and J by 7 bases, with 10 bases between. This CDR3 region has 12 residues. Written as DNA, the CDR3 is TGCAGCGTTGATGCTAGTTGGAATGAGCAGTTCTTC. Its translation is CSVDASWNEQFF.

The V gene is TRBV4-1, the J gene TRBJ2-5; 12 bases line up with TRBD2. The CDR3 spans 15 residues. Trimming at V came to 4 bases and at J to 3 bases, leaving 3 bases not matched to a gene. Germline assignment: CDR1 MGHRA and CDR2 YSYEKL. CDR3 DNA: TGCGCCAGCAGCCCTCGGACTAGCGGGGAAGAGACCCAGTACTTC. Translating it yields CASSPRTSGEETQYF.

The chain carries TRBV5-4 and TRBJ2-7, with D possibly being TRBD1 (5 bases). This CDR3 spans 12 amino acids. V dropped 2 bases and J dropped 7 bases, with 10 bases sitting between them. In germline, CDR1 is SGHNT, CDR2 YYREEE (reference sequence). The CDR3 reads CASSLGAREQYF. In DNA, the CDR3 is TGTGCCAGCAGCTTAGGGGCTCGGGAGCAGTACTTC.

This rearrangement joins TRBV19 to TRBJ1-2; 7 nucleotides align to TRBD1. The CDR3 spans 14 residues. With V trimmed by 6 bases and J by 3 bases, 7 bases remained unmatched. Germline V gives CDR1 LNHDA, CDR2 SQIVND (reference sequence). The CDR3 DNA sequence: TGTGCCAGTAGAAGGACAGGATCGGACTATGGCTACACCTTC. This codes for CASRRTGSDYGYTF. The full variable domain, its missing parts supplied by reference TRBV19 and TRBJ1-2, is DGGITQSPKYLFRKEGQNVTLSCEQNLNHDAMYWYRQDPGQGLRLIYYSQIVNDFQKGDIAEGYSVSREKKESFPLTVTSAQKNPTAFYLCASRRTGSDYGYTFGSGTRLTVV.

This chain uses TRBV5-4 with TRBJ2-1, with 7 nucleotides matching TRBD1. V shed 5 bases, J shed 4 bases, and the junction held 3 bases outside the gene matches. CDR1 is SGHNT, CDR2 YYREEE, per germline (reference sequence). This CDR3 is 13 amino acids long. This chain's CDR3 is CASRLQGYNEQFF. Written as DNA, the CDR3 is TGTGCCAGCAGGTTACAGGGGTACAATGAGCAGTTCTTC.

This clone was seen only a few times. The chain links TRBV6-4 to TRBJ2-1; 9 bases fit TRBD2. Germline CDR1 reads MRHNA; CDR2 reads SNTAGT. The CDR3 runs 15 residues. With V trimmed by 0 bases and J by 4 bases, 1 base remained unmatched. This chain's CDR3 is CASSDSSGSYNEQFF. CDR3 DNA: TGTGCCAGCAGTGACTCTAGCGGGAGTTACAATGAGCAGTTCTTC.

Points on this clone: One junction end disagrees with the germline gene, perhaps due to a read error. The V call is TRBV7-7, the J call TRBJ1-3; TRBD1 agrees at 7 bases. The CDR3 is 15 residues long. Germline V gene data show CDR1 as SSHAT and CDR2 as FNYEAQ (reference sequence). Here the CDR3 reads CASSLGTASGNTIYF. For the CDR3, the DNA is TGTGCTAGCAGCTTAGGGACAGCCTCTGGAAACACCATATATTTT. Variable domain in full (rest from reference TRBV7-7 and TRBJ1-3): GAGVSQSPRYKVTKRGQDVTLRCDPISSHATLYWYQQALGQGPEFLTYFNYEAQPDKSGLPSDRFSAERPEGSISTLTIQRTEQRDSAMYRCASSLGTASGNTIYFGEGSWLTVV.

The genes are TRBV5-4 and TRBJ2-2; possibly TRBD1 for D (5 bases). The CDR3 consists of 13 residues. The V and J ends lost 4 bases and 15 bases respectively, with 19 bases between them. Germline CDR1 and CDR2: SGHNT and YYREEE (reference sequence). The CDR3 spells CASSAGRPGMVFF. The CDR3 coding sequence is TGTGCCAGCAGCGCCGGTCGTCCAGGGATGGTGTTTTTT.

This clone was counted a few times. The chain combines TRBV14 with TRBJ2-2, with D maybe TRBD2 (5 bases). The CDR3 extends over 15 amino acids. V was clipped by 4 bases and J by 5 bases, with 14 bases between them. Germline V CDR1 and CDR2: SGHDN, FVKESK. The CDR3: CASSPLRGWTGELFF. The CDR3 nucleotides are TGTGCCAGCAGCCCCCTTCGGGGTTGGACCGGGGAGCTGTTTTTT.

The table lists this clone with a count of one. The CDR3, as DNA: TGTGCCAGCAGCCTGGCTAGCGGGACCTATGAGCAGTTCTTC. This encodes CASSLASGTYEQFF. The rearrangement uses TRBV5-8 and TRBJ2-1, with TRBD2 matching 9 bases. Germline V gene data show CDR1 as SGHTS and CDR2 as YDEGEE. The ends lost 4 bases at V and 8 bases at J; junction bases unmatched: 7. The CDR3 extends over 14 amino acids.

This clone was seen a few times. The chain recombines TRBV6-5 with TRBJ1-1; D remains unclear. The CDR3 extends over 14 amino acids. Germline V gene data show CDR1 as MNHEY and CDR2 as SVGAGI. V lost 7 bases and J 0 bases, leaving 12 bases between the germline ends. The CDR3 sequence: CASTDSSLNTEAFF. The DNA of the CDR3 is TGTGCCAGCACGGACTCAAGCTTGAACACTGAAGCTTTCTTT.

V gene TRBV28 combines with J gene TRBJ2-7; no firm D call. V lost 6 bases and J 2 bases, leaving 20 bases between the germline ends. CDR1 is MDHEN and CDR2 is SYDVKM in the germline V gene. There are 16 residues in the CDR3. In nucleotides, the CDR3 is TGTGCCAGCAGGCCCCCCAACGGAGTCTTTCCCTACGAGCAGTACTTC. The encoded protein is CASRPPNGVFPYEQYF.

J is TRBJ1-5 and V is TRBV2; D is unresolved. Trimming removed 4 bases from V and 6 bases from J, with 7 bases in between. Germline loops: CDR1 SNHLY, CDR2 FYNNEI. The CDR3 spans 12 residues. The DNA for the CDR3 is TGTGCCAGCAGTGGGGCTCTTCAGCCCCAGCATTTT. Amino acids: CASSGALQPQHF. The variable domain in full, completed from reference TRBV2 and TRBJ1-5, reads EPEVTQTPSHQVTQMGQEVILRCVPISNHLYFYWYRQILGQKVEFLVSFYNNEISEKSEIFDDQFSVERPDGSNFTLKIRSTKLEDSAMYFCASSGALQPQHFGDGTRLSIL.

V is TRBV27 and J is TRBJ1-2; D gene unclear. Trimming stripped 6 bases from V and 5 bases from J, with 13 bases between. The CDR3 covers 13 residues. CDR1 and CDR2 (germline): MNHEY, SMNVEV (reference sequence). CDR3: CASSTRSLYGYTF. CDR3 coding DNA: TGTGCCAGCAGCACCAGAAGTTTGTATGGCTACACCTTC.

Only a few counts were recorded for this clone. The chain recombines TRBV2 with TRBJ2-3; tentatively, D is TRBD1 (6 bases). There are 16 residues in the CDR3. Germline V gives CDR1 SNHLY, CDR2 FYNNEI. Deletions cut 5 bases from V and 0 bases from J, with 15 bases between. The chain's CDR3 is CASSPAWGPSTDTQYF. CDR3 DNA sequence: TGTGCCAGCAGTCCAGCATGGGGGCCCAGCACAGATACGCAGTATTTT.

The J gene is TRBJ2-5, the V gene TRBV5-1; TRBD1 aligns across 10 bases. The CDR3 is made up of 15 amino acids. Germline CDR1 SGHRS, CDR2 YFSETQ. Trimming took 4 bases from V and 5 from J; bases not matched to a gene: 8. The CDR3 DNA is TGCGCCAGCAGCCCGCCGACAGGGGGCGAGGAGACCCAGTACTTC. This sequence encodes CASSPPTGGEETQYF. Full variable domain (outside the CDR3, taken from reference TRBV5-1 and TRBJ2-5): KAGVTQTPRYLIKTRGQQVTLSCSPISGHRSVSWYQQTPGQGLQFLFEYFSETQRNKGNFPGRFSGRQFSNSRSEMNVSTLELGDSALYLCASSPPTGGEETQYFGPGTRLLVL.

CDR3 sequence reads: CASSQGARGSADTQYF. CDR3 coding DNA: TGTGCCAGCAGCCAAGGGGCAAGGGGGAGCGCAGATACGCAGTATTTT. V is TRBV4-2 and J is TRBJ2-3; possibly TRBD1 for D (6 bases). In germline, CDR1 is LGHNA, CDR2 YNFKEQ. The length of the CDR3 is 16 residues. Trimming took off 1 base at V and 4 bases at J, with 15 bases between the two ends.

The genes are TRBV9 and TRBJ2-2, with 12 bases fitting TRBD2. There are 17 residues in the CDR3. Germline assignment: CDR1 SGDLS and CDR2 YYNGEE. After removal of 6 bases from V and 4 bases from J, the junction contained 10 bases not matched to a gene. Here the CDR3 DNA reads TGTGCCAGCAACCCACTAGCGGGGGGCTCCCGCACCGGGGAGCTGTTTTTT. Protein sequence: CASNPLAGGSRTGELFF.

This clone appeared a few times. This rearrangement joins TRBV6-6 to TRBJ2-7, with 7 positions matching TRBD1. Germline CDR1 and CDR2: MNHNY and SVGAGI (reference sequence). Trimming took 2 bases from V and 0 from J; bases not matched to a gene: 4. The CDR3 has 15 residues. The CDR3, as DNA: TGTGCCAGCAGTTACGACAGGGCGAGCTCCTACGAGCAGTACTTC. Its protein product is CASSYDRASSYEQYF.

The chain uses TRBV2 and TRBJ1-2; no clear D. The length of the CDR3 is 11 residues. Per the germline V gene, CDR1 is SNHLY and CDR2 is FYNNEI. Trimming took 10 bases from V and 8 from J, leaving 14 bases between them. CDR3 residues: CATPAGAGYTF. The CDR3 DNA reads TGTGCCACCCCCGCTGGAGCGGGCTACACCTTC.

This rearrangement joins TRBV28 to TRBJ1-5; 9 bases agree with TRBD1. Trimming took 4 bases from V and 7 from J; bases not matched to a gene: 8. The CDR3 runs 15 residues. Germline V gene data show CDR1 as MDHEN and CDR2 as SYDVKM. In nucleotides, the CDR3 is TGTGCCAGCAGTTCCCATCGGACAGGGGAACAGCCCCAGCATTTT. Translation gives CASSSHRTGEQPQHF. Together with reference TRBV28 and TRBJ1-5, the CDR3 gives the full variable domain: DVKVTQSSRYLVKRTGEKVFLECVQDMDHENMFWYRQDPGLGLRLIYFSYDVKMKEKGDIPEGYSVSREKKERFSLILESASTNQTSMYLCASSSHRTGEQPQHFGDGTRLSIL.